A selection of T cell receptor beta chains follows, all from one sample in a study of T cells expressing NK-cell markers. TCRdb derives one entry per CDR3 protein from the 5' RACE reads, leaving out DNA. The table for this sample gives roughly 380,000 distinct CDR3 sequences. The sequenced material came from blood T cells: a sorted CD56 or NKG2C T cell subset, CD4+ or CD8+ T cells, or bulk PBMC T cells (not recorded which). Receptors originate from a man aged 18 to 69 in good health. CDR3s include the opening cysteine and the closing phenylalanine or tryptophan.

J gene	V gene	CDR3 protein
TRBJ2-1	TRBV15	CATAVHTESEQFF
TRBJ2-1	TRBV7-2	CASTALDEQFF
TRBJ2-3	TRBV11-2	CASSISGRGSYHADTQYF
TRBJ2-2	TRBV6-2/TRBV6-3	CASSYSIPRGGTGELFF
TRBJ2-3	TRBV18	CASSLGQTITDTQYF
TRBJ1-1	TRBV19	CASSIGERVTEAFF
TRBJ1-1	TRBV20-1	CSARVGGRGNTEAFF
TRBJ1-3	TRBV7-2	CASSLSTGLGNTIYF
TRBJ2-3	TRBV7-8	CASTLTSGGSTDTQYF
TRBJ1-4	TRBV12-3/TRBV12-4	CASSLVTGGWGTNEKLFF
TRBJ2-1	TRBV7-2	CASSLGGGGHEQFF
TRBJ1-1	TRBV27	CASSPRQENTEAFF
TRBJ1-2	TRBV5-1	CASSRQGVDRGYTF
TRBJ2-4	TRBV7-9	CASSLGQGGPSDIQYF
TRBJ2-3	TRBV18	CASSPSTTAGTDTQYF
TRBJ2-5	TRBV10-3	CAISESTSPKTQYF
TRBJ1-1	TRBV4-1	CASSLTWDRKNTEAFF
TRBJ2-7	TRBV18	CASSPQQGSGEQYF
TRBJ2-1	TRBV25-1	CASSESIGRGPGANEQFF
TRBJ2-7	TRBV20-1	CSARDPRVSPYEQYF
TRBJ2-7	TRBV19	CASSSRVEGEQYF
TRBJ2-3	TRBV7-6	CASSVRAGFTDTQYF
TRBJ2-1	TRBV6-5	CASSYSRTGATNEQFF
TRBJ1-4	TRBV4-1	CASSQEGGGNEKLFF
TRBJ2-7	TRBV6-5	CASSQGSEQYF
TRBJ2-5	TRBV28	CATKGTAGVETQYF
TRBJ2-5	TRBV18	CASSPRRGGTQETQYF